Listed here are 5 T cell receptor beta chains from one sample, sequenced in a study of blood T cell repertoires in COVID-19. Only in-frame clones appear in the TCRdb table, and some are missing; sequencing was by immunoSEQ multiplex PCR. There are 150,000 to 200,000 clones in the sample; approximately 78% occur only once, and about 3% lies in the top ten. Sample: peripheral blood. These receptors all stem from a woman of 80 years or more with active or convalescent COVID-19.

For the CDR3, the DNA is TGTGCCAGTAGTACCATGGACAGGGGCCTCAATCAGCCCCAGCATTTT. This sequence encodes CASSTMDRGLNQPQHF. The chain combines TRBV19 with TRBJ1-5, with 9 bases fitting TRBD1. V dropped 4 bases and J dropped 3; count of bases not matched to a gene: 7. Germline CDR1 and CDR2: LNHDA and SQIVND (reference sequence). The CDR3 loop spans 16 amino acids.

A few counts support this clone. J is TRBJ2-5 and V is TRBV15; perhaps TRBD1 as D (8 bases). The CDR3 loop spans 17 amino acids. The V gene's germline CDR1 is LNHNV and CDR2 YYDKDF (reference sequence). Trimming left V 1 base short and J 3 bases short, with 18 bases between. CDR3 in amino acids: CATSRGRGDRSKETQYF. The CDR3 DNA reads as TGTGCCACCAGCAGAGGACGGGGGGACAGGTCCAAAGAGACCCAGTACTTC.

V gene TRBV6-4 combines with J gene TRBJ2-2; D is possibly TRBD2 (6 bases). The CDR3 runs 15 residues. Trimming took off 9 bases at V and 3 bases at J, with 17 bases between the two ends. Germline CDR1 and CDR2: MRHNA and SNTAGT. CDR3 protein: CASRRDGTDTGELFF. The DNA of the CDR3 is TGTGCCAGTCGAAGGGACGGGACTGACACCGGGGAGCTGTTTTTT.

V and J are TRBV11-2 and TRBJ2-2, with a possible D match to TRBD2 (6 bases). V was pared by 0 bases and J by 10 bases, with 9 bases between. From germline, CDR1 is SGHAT and CDR2 FQNNGV. This CDR3 is built from 13 residues. The CDR3 spells CASSLEGEEELFF. The DNA of the CDR3 is TGTGCCAGCAGCTTAGAAGGGGAGGAGGAGCTGTTTTTT.

This chain uses TRBV4-1 with TRBJ2-5, with TRBD2 matching 10 bases. The CDR3 has 20 residues. Germline values: CDR1 MGHRA, CDR2 YSYEKL. Unmatched junction bases numbered 14, after V lost 1 base and J lost 0 bases. The CDR3 region is CASSQVRLAGGAKYQETQYF. CDR3 coding DNA: TGCGCCAGCAGCCAAGTTCGGTTAGCGGGGGGCGCCAAGTACCAAGAGACCCAGTACTTC.